This T cell receptor (beta chain) was found in a study of radiotherapy plus CTLA-4 blockade in lung cancer. Overall study context: Objective responses were seen in around a sixth of patients, disease control in over 25%.

Clones were sequenced by immunoSEQ multiplex PCR, and TCRdb holds only the in-frame ones, with some missing. Counted here are around 45,000 clones, about 88% occurring once; the ten biggest clones make up around 7.6%. Trimming took off 2 bases at V and 0 bases at J, with 7 bases between the two ends. The CDR3 has 15 amino acids. Germline V lookup: CDR1 MNHEY, CDR2 SMNVEV (reference sequence). As concerns this clone: Its antigen remains unidentified.

Chemo-refractory metastatic non-small-cell lung cancer patients were treated with focal radiation plus CTLA-4 blockade with ipilimumab. The study, taken as a whole, reports: Subsequent to radiotherapy plus ipilimumab, tumor-derived TCR clones underwent expansion in blood. In blood, early T cell clone dynamics reportedly predicted response best, together with interferon-beta.

The sequencing used peripheral blood, collected from a patient treated with radiotherapy plus ipilimumab. This TCR derives from a human donor with non-small cell lung cancer whose response to radiotherapy plus ipilimumab could not be evaluated. This chain connects TRBV27 to TRBJ2-2; D not resolved. CDR3 loop: CASSLGLANTGELFF. The DNA for the CDR3 is TGTGCCAGCAGTTTAGGGCTTGCGAACACCGGGGAGCTGTTTTTT.